The text below deals with one T cell receptor (beta chain). An end of the junction differs from the germline gene, which may be a read error. cDNA specific to TCR beta was made from 500 ng of total RNA, with a constant-region primer employed for priming. Each TCR beta library was derived from three nested multiplex PCR rounds that employed slightly modified ARM-PCR. Rounds one and two of PCR, each of 10 cycles, were primed with TRBV1-TRBV30 forward primers and a C-beta reverse primer. TCRdb reanalysed the multiplex PCR reads using MiXCR and keeps one entry per CDR3 protein. Of approximately 110,000 distinct CDR3 sequences listed, 60% to 75% are singletons. The record originates from a study of tumor-infiltrating lymphocytes in primary liver carcinoma. Turning to the study itself: Subjects consisted of male and female patients aged 30 to 69 years. Recorded tumor stage was T1-T3 N0M0, with diameters of about 4 to 10 cm.

Extraction of RNA together with DNA used about 18-30 mg of unsorted bulk tissue. Uniformly, tumor samples exhibited a viable tumor cell fraction exceeding 85%. Looked up from germline, CDR1 is MGHRA and CDR2 is YSYEKL. This CDR3 region has 15 residues. The sequenced material came from liver tumor tissue from sampling region 3. Described subset: tumor region T3, left-lateral pole. The sequence was obtained from a woman aged 60-70 years with primary liver carcinoma and hepatitis B virus infection. This rearrangement joins TRBV4-1 to TRBJ2-5; 10 nucleotides line up with TRBD1. In nucleotides, the CDR3 is TGCGCCAGTAGCCGCGGGACAGGGGTTGGAGGGACCCAGTACTTC. It translates to CASSRGTGVGGTQYF.